Listed here is a single TCR beta chain. The antigen is unknown. Compared with germline, one end of the junction differs, possibly owing to a read error. TCRdb re-analysed the RT-PCR reads in MiXCR, keeping a single row per CDR3 protein. The sample has hundreds of thousands of distinct CDR3 sequences; 6.5% to 8% are singletons. This entry comes from a study of response to subunit inactivated influenza vaccine. Overall study results and limits: Seasonal influenza vaccination, on each occasion, was suggested by the authors to recruit few new T cells.

Germline assignment: CDR1 KGHDR and CDR2 SFDVKD. There are 16 residues in the CDR3. Here the sequenced sample was PBMCs from blood, taken less than 30 months after vaccination. The TCR originated in a man aged 45 to 70 who received an inactivated influenza vaccine. The rearrangement links TRBV24-1 to TRBJ2-2; 7 bases are a match to TRBD1. CDR3 nucleotides: TGTGCCACCAGTGATTCGACAGGGACGAACTCCGGGGAGCTGTTTTTT. Its translation: CATSDSTGTNSGELFF.